A single sample gave rise to the 2 T cell receptor beta chains below, sequenced in a study of blood T cell repertoires in COVID-19. The table came from immunoSEQ multiplex PCR; TCRdb's copy has only in-frame clones and leaves some out. Of about 94,000 clones in the sample, about three quarters were seen once. The sequenced material came from peripheral blood. These receptor sequences come from a human donor in a cohort sampled during active COVID-19.

The chain recombines TRBV19 with TRBJ2-3, with D maybe TRBD2 (5 bases). Germline CDR1 reads LNHDA; CDR2 reads SQIVND (reference sequence). Trimming took 9 bases from V and 1 from J, leaving 8 bases between them. The CDR3 has 12 amino acids. The CDR3 protein is CARFGGTDTQYF. The DNA for the CDR3 is TGTGCCAGGTTCGGGGGCACAGATACGCAGTATTTT.

The chain recombines TRBV15 with TRBJ2-5; 7 bases are shared with TRBD2. This CDR3 region has 17 residues. The J segment lost 7 bases and the V segment lost 0 bases, leaving 14 bases of the junction unmatched. Germline V gives CDR1 LNHNV, CDR2 YYDKDF (reference sequence). The DNA for the CDR3 is TGTGCCACCAGCAGAGATCTGGGGGGAGGGAACCGAGGGACCCAGTACTTC. It codes for CATSRDLGGGNRGTQYF. Supplemented by reference TRBV15 and TRBJ2-5, the full variable domain reads DAMVIQNPRYQVTQFGKPVTLSCSQTLNHNVMYWYQQKSSQAPKLLFHYYDKDFNNEADTPDNFQSRRPNTSFCFLDIRSPGLGDTAMYLCATSRDLGGGNRGTQYFGPGTRLLVL.